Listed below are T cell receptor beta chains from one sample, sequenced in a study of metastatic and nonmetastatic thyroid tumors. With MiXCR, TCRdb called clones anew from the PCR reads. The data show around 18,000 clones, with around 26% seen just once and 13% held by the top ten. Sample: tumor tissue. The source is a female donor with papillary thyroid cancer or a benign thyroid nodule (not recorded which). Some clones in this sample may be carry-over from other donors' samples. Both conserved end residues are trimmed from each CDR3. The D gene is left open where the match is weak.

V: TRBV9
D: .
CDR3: ASSVAQGYLDTGELF

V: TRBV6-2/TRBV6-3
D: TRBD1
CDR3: ASTDRVTEAF

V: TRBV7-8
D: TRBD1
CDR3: ASSTGTGGNQPQH

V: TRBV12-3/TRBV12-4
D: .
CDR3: ASSFVIRDSPYEQY

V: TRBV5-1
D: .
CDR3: ASSPQGGDSPPY

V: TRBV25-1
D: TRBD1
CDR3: ASSPRQGDYNEQF

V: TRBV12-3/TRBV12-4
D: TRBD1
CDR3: ASSLGQGNTEAF

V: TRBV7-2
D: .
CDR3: ASSPQGGYPEAF

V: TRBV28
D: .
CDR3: ASSPLDHYGYT

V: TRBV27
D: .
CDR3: ASSFGRRTGELF

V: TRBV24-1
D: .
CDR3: ATSDPQGNQETQY

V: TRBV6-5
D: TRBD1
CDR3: ASSYNTGGINGYT

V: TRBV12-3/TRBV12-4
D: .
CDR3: ASTADSSYNEQF

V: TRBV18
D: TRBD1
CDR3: ASSETGADYGYT

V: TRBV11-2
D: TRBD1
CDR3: ASSYREPGGSGNTIY

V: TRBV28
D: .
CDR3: ASSWTGVGIYEQY

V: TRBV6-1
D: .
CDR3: ASSWGDTEAF

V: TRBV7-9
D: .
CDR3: ASSPVGYTGELF

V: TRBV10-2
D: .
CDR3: ASSGQDSPLH

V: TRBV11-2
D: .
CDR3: ASSLAPGLGYEQY

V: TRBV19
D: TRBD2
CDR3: ASSIGNMGLSHENEQF

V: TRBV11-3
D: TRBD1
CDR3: ASSPRDSRGTEAF

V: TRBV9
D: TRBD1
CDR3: ASSAGQGKDTQY

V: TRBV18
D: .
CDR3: ASSPTFEADSPLH

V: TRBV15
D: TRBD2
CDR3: ATSRDTLAGGPGDTQY

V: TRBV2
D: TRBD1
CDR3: ASSSGQGMEAF

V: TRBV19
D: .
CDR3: ASSIVGGYEQY

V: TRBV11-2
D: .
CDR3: ASSVGQGTDHN

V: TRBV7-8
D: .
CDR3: ASSPRTTGGNTGELF

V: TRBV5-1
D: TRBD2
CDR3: ASSRGTGTKSTDTQY

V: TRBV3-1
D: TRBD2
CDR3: ASSQTSGTTYEQY

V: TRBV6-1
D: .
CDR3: ASNEAVGLNTEAF

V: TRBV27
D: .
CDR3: ASSLNIAALYNEQF

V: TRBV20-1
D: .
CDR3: SALGQYSNQPQH

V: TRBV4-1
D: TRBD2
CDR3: ASSQAVLDGGYEQY

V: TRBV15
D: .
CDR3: ATSRDYAGDSSYNEQF

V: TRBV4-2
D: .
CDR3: ASSQYQSYEQY

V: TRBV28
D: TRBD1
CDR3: ASSSGGASGTEAF

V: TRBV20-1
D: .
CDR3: SARSPLGVNEQF

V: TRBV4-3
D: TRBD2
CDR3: ASSQDEEVAGVIDEQY

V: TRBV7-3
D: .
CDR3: ASSLRSYRAQG

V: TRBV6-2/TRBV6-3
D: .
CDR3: ASTLTASGANVLT

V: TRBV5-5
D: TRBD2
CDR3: ASSLELSSGYEQY

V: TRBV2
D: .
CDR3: ASSVGRMDNEQF

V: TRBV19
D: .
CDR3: ASSASGEPNYGYT

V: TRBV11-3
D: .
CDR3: ASSLAGEYNEQF

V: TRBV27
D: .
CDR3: ASSSGAGPLSYNEQF

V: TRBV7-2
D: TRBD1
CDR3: ASSLETGGYEQY